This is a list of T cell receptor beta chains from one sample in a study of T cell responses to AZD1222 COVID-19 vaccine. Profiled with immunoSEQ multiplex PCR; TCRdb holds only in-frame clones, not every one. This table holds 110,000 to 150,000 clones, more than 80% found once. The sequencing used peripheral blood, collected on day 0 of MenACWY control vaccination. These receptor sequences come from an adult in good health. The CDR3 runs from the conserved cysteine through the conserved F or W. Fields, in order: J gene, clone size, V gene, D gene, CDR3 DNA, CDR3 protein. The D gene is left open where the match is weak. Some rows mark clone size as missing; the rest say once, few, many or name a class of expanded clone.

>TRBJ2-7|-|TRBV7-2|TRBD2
TGTGCCAGCAGCACCCGTGCTAGCGGGGTTACCTACGAGCAGTACTTC
CASSTRASGVTYEQYF
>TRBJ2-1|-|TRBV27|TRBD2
TGTGCCACCGGGACTAAAACCTACAATGAGCAGTTCTTC
CATGTKTYNEQFF
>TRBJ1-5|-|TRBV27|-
TGTGCCAGCACCCCGGACGGCTATGGCAATCAGCCCCAGCATTTT
CASTPDGYGNQPQHF
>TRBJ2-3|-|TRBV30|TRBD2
TGTGCCTGGAGTGGGTCTAGCGGGAGGGCTACGCAGTATTTT
CAWSGSSGRATQYF
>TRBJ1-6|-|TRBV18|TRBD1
TGTGCCAGCTCACCAGAGGTCAGGGGGTCTTCACCCCTCCACTTT
CASSPEVRGSSPLHF
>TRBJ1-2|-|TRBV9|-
TGTGCCAGCAGCGTATCAGAGGTTGGAGACTATGGCTACACCTTC
CASSVSEVGDYGYTF
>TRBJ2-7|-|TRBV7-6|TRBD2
TGTGCCAGCAGCTTAGCGGCGGGAGCTGGTCACGAGCAGTACTTC
CASSLAAGAGHEQYF
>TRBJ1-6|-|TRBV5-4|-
TGTGCCAGCAGCCTAGGGACATCCGTAGCCCCCCTCCACTTT
CASSLGTSVAPLHF
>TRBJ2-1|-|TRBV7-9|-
TGTGCCAGCAGCTTAATTCGCCTCTCCTCCTACAATGAGCAGTTCTTC
CASSLIRLSSYNEQFF
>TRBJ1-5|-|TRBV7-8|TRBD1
TGTGCCAGCAGCTCCTTCCGGGACAGGGAGGGAGGCAATCAGCCCCAGCATTTT
CASSSFRDREGGNQPQHF
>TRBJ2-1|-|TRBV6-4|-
TGTGCCAGCAGCGAATACAGGTTAAGCTCCTACAATGAGCAGTTCTTC
CASSEYRLSSYNEQFF
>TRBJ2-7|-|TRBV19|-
TGTGCCAGTAGTATAGACCCGGGTACCTACGAGCAGTACTTC
CASSIDPGTYEQYF
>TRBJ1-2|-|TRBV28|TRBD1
TGTGCCAGCAGTCCAGGGGGAAGTGGCTACACCTTC
CASSPGGSGYTF
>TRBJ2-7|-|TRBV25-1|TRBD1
TGTGCCAGCAGTGCCGGGACAGGGGGCTACGAGCAGTACTTC
CASSAGTGGYEQYF
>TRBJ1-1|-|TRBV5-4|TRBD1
TGTGCCAGCAGCTCCCTGGGGGGCGGGACAGGCGCTGAAGCTTTCTTT
CASSSLGGGTGAEAFF
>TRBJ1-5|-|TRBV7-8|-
TGTGCCAGCAGCTTATCAAGGGGGATGGGTCAGCCCCAGCATTTT
CASSLSRGMGQPQHF
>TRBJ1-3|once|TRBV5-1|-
TGCGCCAGCAGCTTCCAACCGATAGACACCATATATTTT
CASSFQPIDTIYF
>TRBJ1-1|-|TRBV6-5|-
TGTGCCAGCAGTCCTGGGGCGCGTCACACTGAAGCTTTCTTT
CASSPGARHTEAFF
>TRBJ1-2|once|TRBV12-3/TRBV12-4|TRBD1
TGTGCCAGCGGGACAGAACCTTTCTATGGCTACACCTTC
CASGTEPFYGYTF
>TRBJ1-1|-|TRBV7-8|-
TGTGCCAGCAGCTTAGCGACCGGGGCAGGGAACACTGAAGCTTTCTTT
CASSLATGAGNTEAFF
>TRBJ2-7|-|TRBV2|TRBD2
TGTGCCAGCACCCTCGTACTAGCGGGGGGAGGTCAGCAGTACTTC
CASTLVLAGGGQQYF
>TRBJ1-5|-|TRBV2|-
TGTGCCAGCAGTGAAGCGGGGGGGCCCCAGCATTTT
CASSEAGGPQHF
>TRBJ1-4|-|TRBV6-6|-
TGTGCCAGCAGTCGAGGTGGGGAAACTAATGAAAAACTGTTTTTT
CASSRGGETNEKLFF
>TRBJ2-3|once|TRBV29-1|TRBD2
TGCAGCGTCGAACTGGGACTAGCGGGAGGGATGATCTACACAGATACGCAGTATTTT
CSVELGLAGGMIYTDTQYF
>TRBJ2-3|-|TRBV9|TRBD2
TGTGCCAGCAGCGCGCTAGCGGGGGGGCTTGATACGCAGTATTTT
CASSALAGGLDTQYF
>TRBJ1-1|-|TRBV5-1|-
TGCGCCAGCAGCTTGGAGGGTCCTGAAGCTTTCTTT
CASSLEGPEAFF
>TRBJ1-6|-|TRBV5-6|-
TGTGCCAGCAGCTTGAGAGGCAGCTCCTATAATTCACCCCTCCACTTT
CASSLRGSSYNSPLHF
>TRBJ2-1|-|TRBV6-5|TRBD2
TGTGCCAGCAGCCGCGGACTAGCGGGAGCCTATGAGCAGTTCTTC
CASSRGLAGAYEQFF
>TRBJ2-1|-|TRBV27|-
TGTGCCAGCAGGAGACGGAGCTCCTACAATGAGCAGTTCTTC
CASRRRSSYNEQFF
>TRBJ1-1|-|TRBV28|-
TGTGCCAGCAGTTTATGGACCGAGAACACTGAAGCTTTCTTT
CASSLWTENTEAFF
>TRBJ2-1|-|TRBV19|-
TGTGCCAGTAGTATTGGTTATCCGGGAGAGCCCGACAATGAGCAGTTCTTC
CASSIGYPGEPDNEQFF
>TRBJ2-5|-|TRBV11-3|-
TGTGCCAGCAGCTTGGTAGAGACCCAGTACTTC
CASSLVETQYF
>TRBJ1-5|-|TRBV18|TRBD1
TGTGCCAGCTCACCAGGGGGACAGCCAAATCAGCCCCAGCATTTT
CASSPGGQPNQPQHF
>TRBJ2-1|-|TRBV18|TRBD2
TGTGCCAGCTCACCGACCTCTGCGGGAGGGAATGAGCAGTTCTTC
CASSPTSAGGNEQFF
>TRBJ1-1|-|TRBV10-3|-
TGTGCCATCAGTGATCTATTCCCCGGGGCGCGGGGGACTGAAGCTTTCTTT
CAISDLFPGARGTEAFF
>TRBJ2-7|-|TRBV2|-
TGTGCCAGCAGTGAGCAGCTTCTAAGCTCCTACGAGCAGTACTTC
CASSEQLLSSYEQYF
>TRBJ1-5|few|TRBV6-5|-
TGTGCCAGCAGCCAACAGGGTTGGAATCAGCCCCAGCATTTT
CASSQQGWNQPQHF
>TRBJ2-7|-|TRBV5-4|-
TGTGCCAGCAGCTTGCAGGGGCCCTACGAGCAGTACTTC
CASSLQGPYEQYF
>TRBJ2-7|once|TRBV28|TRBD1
TGTGCCAGCAGAAGGACAGGGGTAGGCTACGAGCAGTACTTC
CASRRTGVGYEQYF
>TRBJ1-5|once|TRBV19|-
TGTGCCAGTAGTGAGGGGAGGAGACAGCCCCAGCATTTT
CASSEGRRQPQHF
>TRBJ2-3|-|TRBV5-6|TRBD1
TGTGCCAGCAGCTCGGTCTGGGACAGCGGTTACGACACAGATACGCAGTATTTT
CASSSVWDSGYDTDTQYF
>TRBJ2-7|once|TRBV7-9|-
TGTGCCAGCAGTCCTAGGTGGGCAGGGGCCCCCGAGCAGTACTTC
CASSPRWAGAPEQYF
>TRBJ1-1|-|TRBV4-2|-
TGTGCCAGCAGCCAAGGGGGCAGGCCGGTGAACACTGAAGCTTTCTTT
CASSQGGRPVNTEAFF
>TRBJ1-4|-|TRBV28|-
TGTGCCAGCGGCTTCACAGGCTCAGAGGAAAAACTGTTTTTT
CASGFTGSEEKLFF
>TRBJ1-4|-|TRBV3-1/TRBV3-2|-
TGTGCCAGCAGCCCGGACGGTGATGAAAAACTGTTTTTT
CASSPDGDEKLFF
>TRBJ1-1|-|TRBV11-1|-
TGTGCCAGCAGCTTAGCTCCAGGGATCCCTCAAGCTTTCTTT
CASSLAPGIPQAFF
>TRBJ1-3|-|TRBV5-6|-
TGTGCCAGCAGCTTGAAAAACACCATATATTTT
CASSLKNTIYF
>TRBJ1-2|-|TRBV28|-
TGTGCCAGCAGTTTACTCCAGGGATGGAACTATGGCTACACCTTC
CASSLLQGWNYGYTF
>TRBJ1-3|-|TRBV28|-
TGTGCCAGCAGTTTAGGTCGGGGAAGAAACACCATATATTTT
CASSLGRGRNTIYF
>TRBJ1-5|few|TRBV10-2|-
TGCGCCAGCAGTGAGTCGATGGGCAGCAATCAGCCCCAGCATTTT
CASSESMGSNQPQHF
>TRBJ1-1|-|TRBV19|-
TGTGCCAGTAGTGGGGGACGGAACACTGAAGCTTTCTTT
CASSGGRNTEAFF
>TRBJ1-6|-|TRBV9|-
TGTGCCAGCAGCGTAGGGGGTAGCAATTCACCCCTCCACTTT
CASSVGGSNSPLHF
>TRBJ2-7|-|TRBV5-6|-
TGTGCCAGCAGTCGAACCGCCTACGAGCAGTACTTC
CASSRTAYEQYF
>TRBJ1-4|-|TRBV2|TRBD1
TGTGCCAGCAGTGATCTGACAGGGGCATATGAAAAACTGTTTTTT
CASSDLTGAYEKLFF
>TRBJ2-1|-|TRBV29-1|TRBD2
TGCAGCGTTGACCCGGGGCTAGCGGGACCGATCTACAATGAGCAGTTCTTC
CSVDPGLAGPIYNEQFF